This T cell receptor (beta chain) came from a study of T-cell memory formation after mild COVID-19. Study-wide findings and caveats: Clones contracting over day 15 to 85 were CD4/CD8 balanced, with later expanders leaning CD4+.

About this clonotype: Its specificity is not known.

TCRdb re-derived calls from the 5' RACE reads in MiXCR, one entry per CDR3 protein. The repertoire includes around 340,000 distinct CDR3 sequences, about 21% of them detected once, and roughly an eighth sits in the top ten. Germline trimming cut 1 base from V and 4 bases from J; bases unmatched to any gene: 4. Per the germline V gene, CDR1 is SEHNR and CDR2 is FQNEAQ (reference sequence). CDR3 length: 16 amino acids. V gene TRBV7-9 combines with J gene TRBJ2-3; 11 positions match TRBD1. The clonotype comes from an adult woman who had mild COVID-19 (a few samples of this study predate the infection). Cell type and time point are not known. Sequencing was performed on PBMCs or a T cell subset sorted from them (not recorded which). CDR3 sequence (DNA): TGTGCCAGCAGCTTAGGGACAGGGGGCCGGGCAGATACGCAGTATTTT. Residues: CASSLGTGGRADTQYF.